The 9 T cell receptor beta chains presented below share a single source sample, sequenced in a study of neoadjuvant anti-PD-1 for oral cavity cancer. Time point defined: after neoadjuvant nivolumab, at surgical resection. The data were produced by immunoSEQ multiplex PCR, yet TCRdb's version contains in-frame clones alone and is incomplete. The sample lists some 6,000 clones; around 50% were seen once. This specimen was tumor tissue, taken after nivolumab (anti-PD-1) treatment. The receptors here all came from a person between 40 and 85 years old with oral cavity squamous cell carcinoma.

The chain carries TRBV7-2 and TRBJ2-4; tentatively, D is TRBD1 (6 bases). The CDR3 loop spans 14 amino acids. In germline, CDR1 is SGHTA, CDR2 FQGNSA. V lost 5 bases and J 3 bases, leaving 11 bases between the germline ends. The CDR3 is CASSPGTYKNIQYF. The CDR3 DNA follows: TGTGCCAGCAGCCCCGGGACATACAAAAACATTCAGTACTTC.

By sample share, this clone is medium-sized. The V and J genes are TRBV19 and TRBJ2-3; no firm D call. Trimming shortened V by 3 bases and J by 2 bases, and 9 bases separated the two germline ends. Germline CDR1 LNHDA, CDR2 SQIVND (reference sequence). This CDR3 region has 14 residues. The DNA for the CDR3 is TGTGCCAGTAGTATCGGAGCATACACAGATACGCAGTATTTT. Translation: CASSIGAYTDTQYF.

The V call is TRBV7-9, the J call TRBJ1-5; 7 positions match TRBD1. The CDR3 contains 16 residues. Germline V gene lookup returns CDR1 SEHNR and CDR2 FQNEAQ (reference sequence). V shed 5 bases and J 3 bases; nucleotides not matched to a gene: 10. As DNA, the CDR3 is TGTGCCAGCAGCCTTTACAGGGGCCGGAACAATCAGCCCCAGCATTTT. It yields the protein CASSLYRGRNNQPQHF.

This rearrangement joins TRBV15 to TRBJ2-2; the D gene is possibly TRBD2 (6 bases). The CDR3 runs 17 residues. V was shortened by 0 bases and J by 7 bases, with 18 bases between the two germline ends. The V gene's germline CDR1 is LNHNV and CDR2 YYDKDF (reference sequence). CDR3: CATSRDRGSGWIGELFF. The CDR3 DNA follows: TGTGCCACCAGCAGAGATCGGGGGTCGGGGTGGATCGGGGAGCTGTTTTTT.

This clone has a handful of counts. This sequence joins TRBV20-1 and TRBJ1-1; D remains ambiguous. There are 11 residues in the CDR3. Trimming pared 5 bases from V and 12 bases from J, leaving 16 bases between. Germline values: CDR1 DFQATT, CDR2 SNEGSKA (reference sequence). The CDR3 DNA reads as TGCAGTGCTGCCACGGGGAGGCTGTCTTTCTTT. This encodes CSAATGRLSFF.

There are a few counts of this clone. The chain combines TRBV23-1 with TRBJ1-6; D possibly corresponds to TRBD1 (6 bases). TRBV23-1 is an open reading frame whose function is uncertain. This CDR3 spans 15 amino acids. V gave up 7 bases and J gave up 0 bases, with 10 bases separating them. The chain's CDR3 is CASKTGSSYNSPLHF. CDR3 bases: TGCGCCAGCAAAACAGGGAGCTCCTATAATTCACCCCTCCACTTT.

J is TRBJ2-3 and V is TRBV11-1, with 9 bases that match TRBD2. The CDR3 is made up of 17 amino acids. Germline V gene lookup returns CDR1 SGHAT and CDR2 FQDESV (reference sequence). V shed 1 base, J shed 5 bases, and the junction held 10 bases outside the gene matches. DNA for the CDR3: TGTGCCAGCAGCTTAGGTCTCGGCGGGGGGGCCGGAGATACGCAGTATTTT. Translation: CASSLGLGGGAGDTQYF.

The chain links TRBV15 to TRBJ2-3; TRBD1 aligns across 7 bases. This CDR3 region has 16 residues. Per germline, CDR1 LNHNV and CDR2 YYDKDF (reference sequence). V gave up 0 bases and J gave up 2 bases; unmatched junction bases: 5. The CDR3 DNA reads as TGTGCCACCAGCAGAGAAGGGGGCCCTCTCACAGATACGCAGTATTTT. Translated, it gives CATSREGGPLTDTQYF.

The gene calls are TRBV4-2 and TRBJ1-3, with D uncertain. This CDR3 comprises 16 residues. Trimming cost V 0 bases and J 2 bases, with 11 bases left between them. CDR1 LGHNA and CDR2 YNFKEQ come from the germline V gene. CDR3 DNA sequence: TGTGCCAGCAGCCAAGATCTGCGGGGAGCTGGAAACACCATATATTTT. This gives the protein CASSQDLRGAGNTIYF.